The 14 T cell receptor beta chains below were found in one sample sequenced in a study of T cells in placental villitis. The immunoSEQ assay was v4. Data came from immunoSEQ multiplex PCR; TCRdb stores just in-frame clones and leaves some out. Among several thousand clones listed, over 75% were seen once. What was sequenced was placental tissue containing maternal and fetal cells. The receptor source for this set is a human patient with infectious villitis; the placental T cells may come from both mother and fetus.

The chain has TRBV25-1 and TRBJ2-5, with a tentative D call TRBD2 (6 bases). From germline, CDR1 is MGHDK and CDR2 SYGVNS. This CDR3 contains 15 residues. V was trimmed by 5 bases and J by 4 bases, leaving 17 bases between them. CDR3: CASSPHLRGVETQYF. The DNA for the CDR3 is TGTGCCAGCAGTCCCCACCTGCGGGGTGTAGAGACCCAGTACTTC.

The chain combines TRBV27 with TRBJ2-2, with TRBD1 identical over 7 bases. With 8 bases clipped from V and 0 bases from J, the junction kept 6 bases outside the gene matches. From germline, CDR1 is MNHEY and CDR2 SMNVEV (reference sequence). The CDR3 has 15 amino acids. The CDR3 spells CASQVGQANTGELFF. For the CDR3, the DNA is TGTGCCAGCCAAGTAGGACAGGCGAACACCGGGGAGCTGTTTTTT.

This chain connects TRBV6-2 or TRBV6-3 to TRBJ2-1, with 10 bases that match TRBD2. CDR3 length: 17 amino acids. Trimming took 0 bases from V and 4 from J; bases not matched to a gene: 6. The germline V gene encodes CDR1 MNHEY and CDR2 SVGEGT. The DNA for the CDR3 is TGTGCCAGCAGTTACTCTAAAGCGGGGGGGAGGTACAATGAGCAGTTCTTC. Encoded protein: CASSYSKAGGRYNEQFF.

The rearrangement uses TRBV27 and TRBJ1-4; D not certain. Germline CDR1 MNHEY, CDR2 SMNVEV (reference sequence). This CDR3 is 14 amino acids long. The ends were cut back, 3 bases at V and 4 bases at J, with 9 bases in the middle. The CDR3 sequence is CASSLSGNNEKLFF. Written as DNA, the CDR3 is TGTGCCAGCAGTTTGTCGGGTAATAATGAAAAACTGTTTTTT.

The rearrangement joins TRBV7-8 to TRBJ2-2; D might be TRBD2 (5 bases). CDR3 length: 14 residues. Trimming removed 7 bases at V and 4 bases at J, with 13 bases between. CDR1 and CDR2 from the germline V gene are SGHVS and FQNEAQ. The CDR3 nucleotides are TGTGCCAGCACGTACGGACTGGGCACCGGGGAGCTGTTTTTT. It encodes CASTYGLGTGELFF.

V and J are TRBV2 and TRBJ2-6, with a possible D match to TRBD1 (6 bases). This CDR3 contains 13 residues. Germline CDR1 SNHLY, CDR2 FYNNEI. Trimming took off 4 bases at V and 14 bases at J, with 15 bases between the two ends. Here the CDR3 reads CASSGNRDTLLTF. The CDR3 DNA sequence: TGTGCCAGCAGTGGAAACAGGGACACCCTCCTGACTTTC.

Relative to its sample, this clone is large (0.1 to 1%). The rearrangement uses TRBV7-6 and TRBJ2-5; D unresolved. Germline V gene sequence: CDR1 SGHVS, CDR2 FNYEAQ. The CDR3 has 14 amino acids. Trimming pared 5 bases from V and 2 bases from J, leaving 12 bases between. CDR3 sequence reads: CASSPNQAQETQYF. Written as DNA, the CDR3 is TGTGCCAGCAGCCCGAACCAAGCGCAAGAGACCCAGTACTTC.

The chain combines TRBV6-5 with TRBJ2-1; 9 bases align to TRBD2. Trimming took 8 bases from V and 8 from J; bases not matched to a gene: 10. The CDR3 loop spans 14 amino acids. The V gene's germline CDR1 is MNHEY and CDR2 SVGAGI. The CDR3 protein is CASRGGVTADEQFF. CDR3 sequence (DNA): TGTGCCAGCCGCGGGGGGGTGACAGCAGATGAGCAGTTCTTC.

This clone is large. The CDR3 loop reads CASTQGTSNTGELFF. The DNA for the CDR3 is TGTGCCAGCACACAGGGGACCTCGAACACCGGGGAGCTGTTTTTT. The V and J genes are TRBV27 and TRBJ2-2; 7 bases fit TRBD1. Germline V lookup: CDR1 MNHEY, CDR2 SMNVEV (reference sequence). Unmatched junction bases numbered 5, after V lost 7 bases and J lost 0 bases. The CDR3 consists of 15 residues.

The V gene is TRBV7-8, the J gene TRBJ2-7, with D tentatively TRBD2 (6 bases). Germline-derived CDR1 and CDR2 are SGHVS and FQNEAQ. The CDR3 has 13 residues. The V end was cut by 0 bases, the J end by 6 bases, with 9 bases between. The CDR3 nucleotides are TGTGCCAGCAGCTTAGCGGGGGGTCGCGAGCAGTACTTC. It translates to CASSLAGGREQYF.

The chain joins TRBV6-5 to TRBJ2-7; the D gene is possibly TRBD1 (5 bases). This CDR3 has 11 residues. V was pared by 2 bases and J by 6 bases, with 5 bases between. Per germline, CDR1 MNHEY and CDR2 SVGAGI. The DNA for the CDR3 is TGTGCCAGCAGTTACAGGGGCGAGCAGTACTTC. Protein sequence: CASSYRGEQYF.

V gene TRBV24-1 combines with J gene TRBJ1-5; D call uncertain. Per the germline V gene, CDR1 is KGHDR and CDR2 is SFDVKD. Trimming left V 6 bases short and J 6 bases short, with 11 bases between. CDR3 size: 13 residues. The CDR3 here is CATSFDVGQPQHF. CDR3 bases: TGTGCCACCAGTTTCGATGTTGGTCAGCCCCAGCATTTT.

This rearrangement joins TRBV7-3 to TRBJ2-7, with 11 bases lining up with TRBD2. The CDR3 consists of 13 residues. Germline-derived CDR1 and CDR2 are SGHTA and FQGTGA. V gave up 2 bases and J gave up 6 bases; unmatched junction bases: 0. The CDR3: CASSLLAGGEQYF. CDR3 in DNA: TGTGCCAGCAGCTTACTAGCGGGGGGCGAGCAGTACTTC.

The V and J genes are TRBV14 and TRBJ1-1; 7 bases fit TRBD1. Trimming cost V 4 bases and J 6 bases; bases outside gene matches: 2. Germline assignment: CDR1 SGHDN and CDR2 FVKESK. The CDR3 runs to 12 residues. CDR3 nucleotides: TGTGCCAGCAGCCCGGGACAGCCTGAAGCTTTCTTT. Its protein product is CASSPGQPEAFF. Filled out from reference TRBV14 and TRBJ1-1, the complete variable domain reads EAGVTQFPSHSVIEKGQTVTLRCDPISGHDNLYWYRRVMGKEIKFLLHFVKESKQDESGMPNNRFLAERTGGTYSTLKVQPAELEDSGVYFCASSPGQPEAFFGQGTRLTVV.